Below, 13 T cell receptor beta chains from the same sample are listed, as sequenced in a study of T cell responses to AZD1222 COVID-19 vaccine. The table came from immunoSEQ multiplex PCR; TCRdb's copy has only in-frame clones and leaves some out. The repertoire holds 80,000 to 90,000 clones, with more than 75% as singletons. The sequencing here drew on peripheral blood, taken on day 0 of AZD1222 vaccination. These receptors originate from an adult in good health.

The chain links TRBV7-8 to TRBJ1-5; D is possibly TRBD1 (6 bases). The CDR3 runs 14 residues. The germline V gene encodes CDR1 SGHVS and CDR2 FQNEAQ. V was shortened by 5 bases and J by 0 bases, with 8 bases between the two germline ends. The CDR3 DNA is TGTGCCAGCAGCCACAGGGATAGCAATCAGCCCCAGCATTTT. Amino acids: CASSHRDSNQPQHF.

This clone was detected a few times. The chain is built from TRBV27 and TRBJ2-7; 7 nucleotides match TRBD2. CDR3 length: 15 residues. Looked up from germline, CDR1 is MNHEY and CDR2 is SMNVEV (reference sequence). The ends lost 6 bases at V and 4 bases at J; junction bases unmatched: 12. The CDR3 loop reads CASSLVAGDHYEQYF. The CDR3 nucleotides read TGTGCCAGCAGCCTAGTGGCGGGAGACCATTACGAGCAGTACTTC.

The chain is built from TRBV15 and TRBJ2-7, with D perhaps being TRBD1 or TRBD2 (5 bases each). This CDR3 has 15 amino acids. Germline CDR1 is LNHNV and CDR2 is YYDKDF (reference sequence). V lost 5 bases, J lost 3 bases, and 17 bases lay in between. This CDR3 is CATSSGTDNVYEQYF. In DNA form, the CDR3 reads TGTGCCACCAGCTCCGGGACCGACAACGTCTACGAGCAGTACTTC.

This chain links TRBV7-8 with TRBJ2-3; 13 bases align to TRBD2. The length of the CDR3 is 16 residues. With 4 bases clipped from V and 0 bases from J, the junction kept 1 base outside the gene matches. Germline-derived CDR1 and CDR2 are SGHVS and FQNEAQ. The CDR3: CASSSLAGGSTDTQYF. The CDR3 DNA is TGTGCCAGCAGCTCACTAGCGGGAGGGAGCACAGATACGCAGTATTTT.

The CDR3 is CASSLGRASQETQYF. The CDR3 DNA follows: TGTGCCAGCAGCTTAGGGAGGGCTAGTCAAGAGACCCAGTACTTC. The V call is TRBV7-8, the J call TRBJ2-5, with D perhaps TRBD2 (6 bases). CDR3 size: 15 residues. Germline CDR1 SGHVS, CDR2 FQNEAQ. Trimming stripped 1 base from V and 2 bases from J, with 11 bases between. Complete variable domain (other parts from reference TRBV7-8 and TRBJ2-5): GAGVSQSPRYKVAKRGQDVALRCDPISGHVSLFWYQQALGQGPEFLTYFQNEAQLDKSGLPSDRFFAERPEGSVSTLKIQRTQQEDSAVYLCASSLGRASQETQYFGPGTRLLVL.

CDR3 region: CASSGWNSGNNEQFF. The CDR3, as DNA: TGCGCCAGCAGTGGGTGGAATAGCGGTAACAATGAGCAGTTCTTC. This chain connects TRBV10-1 to TRBJ2-1; D is perhaps TRBD2 (6 bases). Trimming removed 4 bases at V and 5 bases at J, with 15 bases between. This CDR3 has 15 amino acids. Germline CDR1 and CDR2: WNHNN and SYGVQD (reference sequence).

The chain combines TRBV29-1 with TRBJ2-7; 7 bases agree with TRBD2. Looked up from germline, CDR1 is SQVTM and CDR2 is ANQGSEA. This CDR3 is 12 amino acids long. V was clipped by 7 bases and J by 6 bases; unmatched bases: 9. The CDR3 here is CSAQRESGEQYF. The DNA for the CDR3 is TGCAGCGCCCAGCGGGAATCTGGCGAGCAGTACTTC.

The CDR3 loop reads CASSPSDSRETQYF. In DNA, the CDR3 is TGCGCCAGCAGCCCATCGGACAGTAGGGAGACCCAGTACTTC. The chain has TRBV4-1 and TRBJ2-5, with D perhaps TRBD1 (6 bases). This CDR3 comprises 14 residues. Germline CDR1 is MGHRA and CDR2 is YSYEKL. Trimming left V 4 bases short and J 5 bases short, with 14 bases between.

This chain joins TRBV6-4 and TRBJ2-1, with TRBD2 identical over 7 bases. The V segment lost 2 bases and the J segment 8 bases; nucleotides outside the gene matches: 12. This CDR3 has 16 amino acids. Germline CDR1 and CDR2: MRHNA and SNTAGT. This CDR3 is CASSDSSGLRRDEQFF. The CDR3, as DNA: TGTGCCAGCAGTGACAGTAGCGGGCTCCGTAGGGATGAGCAGTTCTTC.

The V and J genes are TRBV27 and TRBJ2-5; 14 bases match TRBD2. The CDR3 is 19 amino acids. Germline V lookup: CDR1 MNHEY, CDR2 SMNVEV (reference sequence). V shed 7 bases and J 3 bases; nucleotides not matched to a gene: 16. CDR3 region: CASKPRFGAGLAGEETQYF. CDR3 bases: TGTGCCAGCAAACCCAGGTTCGGTGCGGGACTAGCGGGGGAAGAGACCCAGTACTTC.

The J gene is TRBJ2-7, the V gene TRBV10-1, with D unresolved. Trimming left V 4 bases short and J 0 bases short, with 10 bases between. In germline, CDR1 is WNHNN, CDR2 SYGVQD (reference sequence). This CDR3 is built from 14 residues. The CDR3 region is CASSAGRASYEQYF. In DNA, the CDR3 is TGCGCCAGCAGTGCCGGACGAGCCTCCTACGAGCAGTACTTC.

J is TRBJ2-1 and V is TRBV7-3, with 9 bases aligning to TRBD2. The CDR3 loop spans 15 amino acids. With 4 bases clipped from V and 12 bases from J, the junction kept 13 bases outside the gene matches. CDR1 and CDR2 (germline): SGHTA, FQGTGA. This CDR3 is CASSSHGSGSEAQFF. In nucleotides, the CDR3 is TGTGCCAGCAGCTCCCATGGTAGCGGGAGTGAAGCGCAGTTCTTC.

The chain links TRBV18 to TRBJ1-2; no clear D gene. CDR3 size: 17 residues. Per germline, CDR1 KGHSH and CDR2 LQKENI. V lost 3 bases and J lost 0, with 17 bases in between. The CDR3 DNA sequence: TGTGCCAGCTCACCTAGGTCACGATCGTCGTCTAACTATGGCTACACCTTC. Translation gives CASSPRSRSSSNYGYTF.